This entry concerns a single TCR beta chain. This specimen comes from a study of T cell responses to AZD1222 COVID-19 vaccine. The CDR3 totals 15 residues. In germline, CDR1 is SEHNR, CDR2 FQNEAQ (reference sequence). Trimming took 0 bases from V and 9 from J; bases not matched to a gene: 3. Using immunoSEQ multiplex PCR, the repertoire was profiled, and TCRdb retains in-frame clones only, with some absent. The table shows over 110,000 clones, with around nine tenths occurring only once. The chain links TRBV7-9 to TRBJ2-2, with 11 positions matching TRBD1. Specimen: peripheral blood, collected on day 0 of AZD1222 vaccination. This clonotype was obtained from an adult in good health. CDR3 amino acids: CASSLARTGGRELFF. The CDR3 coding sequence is TGTGCCAGCAGCTTAGCGCGGACAGGGGGCCGGGAGCTGTTTTTT.